What follows are 15 T cell receptor beta chains derived from one specimen sequenced in a study of blood T cell repertoires in COVID-19 (dated by TCRdb to about 2020). Library preparation used the immunoSEQ multiplex PCR assay. TCRdb carries this immuneACCESS record with in-frame sequences only. Its versions omit some clonotypes, under half of them owing to an unresolved V gene in the studies checked, with the rest unexplained. In this sample the table shows about 120,000 clones, 85% of which occur a single time. The biggest ten clones account for 3.9% of the sample. The specimen sequenced was peripheral blood. The origin of the receptors is a man between 60 and 75 years old with acute or convalescent COVID-19.

The rearrangement links TRBV28 to TRBJ2-1; TRBD2 is a possible D gene (6 bases). The germline V gene has CDR1 MDHEN and CDR2 SYDVKM. Between the trimmed V and J ends, which lost 4 bases and 2 bases, there was a span of 12 bases. The CDR3 is 15 amino acids. The CDR3 DNA is TGTGCCAGCAGTTCGGAGGGATCCCCCTACAATGAGCAGTTCTTC. Translating it yields CASSSEGSPYNEQFF.

The chain carries TRBV5-5 and TRBJ2-3; D is perhaps TRBD2 (6 bases). The CDR3 spans 14 residues. CDR1 is SGHKS, CDR2 YYEKEE, per germline (reference sequence). V lost 3 bases, J lost 4 bases, and 12 bases lay in between. The chain's CDR3 is CASSWGDGSDTQYF. The CDR3 DNA reads as TGTGCCAGCAGCTGGGGGGACGGTTCAGATACGCAGTATTTT. Complete variable domain (other parts from reference TRBV5-5 and TRBJ2-3): DAGVTQSPTHLIKTRGQQVTLRCSPISGHKSVSWYQQVLGQGPQFIFQYYEKEERGRGNFPDRFSARQFPNYSSELNVNALLLGDSALYLCASSWGDGSDTQYFGPGTRLTVL.

This clone occurred a few times. The chain combines TRBV6-8 with TRBJ2-1; TRBD2 matches at 11 bases. Germline CDR1 MNHGY, CDR2 SAAAGT. V shed 6 bases and J 0 bases; nucleotides not matched to a gene: 7. The CDR3 has 17 amino acids. CDR3 region: CASRISGLAGSYNEQFF. Here the CDR3 DNA reads TGTGCCAGCAGAATCTCCGGACTAGCGGGCTCCTACAATGAGCAGTTCTTC.

Regarding this clone: A read error may produce the germline difference seen at one junction end. The chain uses TRBV12-3 or TRBV12-4 and TRBJ2-5; TRBD2 is a possible D gene (5 bases). The CDR3 loop spans 13 amino acids. CDR3 sequence (DNA): TGTGCCAGCAGTCTAGCTAACCAAGAGACCCAGTACTTC. Amino acids: CASSLANQETQYF.

The rearrangement links TRBV7-9 to TRBJ2-1, with a weak D call TRBD2 (5 bases). V was clipped by 2 bases and J by 4 bases, with 12 bases between them. Per germline, CDR1 SEHNR and CDR2 FQNEAQ (reference sequence). The CDR3 runs to 15 residues. The CDR3 protein is CASSLSPGNYNEQFF. The CDR3 DNA is TGTGCCAGCAGCTTATCCCCGGGAAATTACAATGAGCAGTTCTTC.

This chain joins TRBV7-9 and TRBJ2-1; D is possibly TRBD1 (6 bases). CDR3 size: 12 residues. The germline V gene encodes CDR1 SEHNR and CDR2 FQNEAQ (reference sequence). The V end lost 2 bases, the J end lost 9 bases, and 8 bases lay between the germline ends. The CDR3 nucleotides are TGTGCCAGCAGCTTATCCAGGGGTGAGCAGTTCTTC. It translates to CASSLSRGEQFF. Filled out from reference TRBV7-9 and TRBJ2-1, the complete variable domain reads DTGVSQNPRHKITKRGQNVTFRCDPISEHNRLYWYRQTLGQGPEFLTYFQNEAQLEKSRLLSDRFSAERPKGSFSTLEIQRTEQGDSAMYLCASSLSRGEQFFGPGTRLTVL.

Remarks on this clone: Other DNA variants within this sample encode the same CDR3. V usage is TRBV30 and J usage is TRBJ2-3, with TRBD1 matching over 8 bases. The junction had 0 bases not matched to a gene; V was cut back by 0 bases and J by 1 base. Germline CDR1 GTSNPN, CDR2 SVGIG (reference sequence). This CDR3 has 14 amino acids. The CDR3 loop reads CAWSVQGGTDTQYF. The CDR3 bases are TGTGCCTGGAGTGTACAGGGGGGCACAGATACGCAGTATTTT. Complete variable domain (other parts from reference TRBV30 and TRBJ2-3): SQTIHQWPATLVQPVGSPLSLECTVEGTSNPNLYWYRQAAGRGLQLLFYSVGIGQISSEVPQNLSASRPQDRQFILSSKKLLLSDSGFYLCAWSVQGGTDTQYFGPGTRLTVL.

The count of this clone is one. The V call is TRBV21-1, the J call TRBJ2-7; TRBD1, the table's D call, lacks a check against the DNA. TRBV21-1 is termed a pseudogene. This CDR3 has 16 residues. This chain's CDR3 is CASSKETGRSSYEQYF. In nucleotides, the CDR3 is TGTGCCAGCAGCAAAGAGACAGGGAGAAGCTCCTACGAGCAGTACTTC.

V usage is TRBV6-2 or TRBV6-3 and J usage is TRBJ1-4; the D gene is possibly TRBD1 (6 bases). V was shortened by 2 bases and J by 8 bases, with 18 bases between the two germline ends. CDR3 size: 16 residues. Germline V gives CDR1 MNHEY, CDR2 SVGEGT. The CDR3 spells CASSYGMGAPLEKLFF. The CDR3 nucleotides read TGTGCCAGCAGTTACGGAATGGGGGCACCCCTAGAAAAACTGTTTTTT.

The V call is TRBV6-2 or TRBV6-3, the J call TRBJ1-2; unclear D gene. CDR1 is MNHEY, CDR2 SVGEGT, per germline. There are 17 residues in the CDR3. Trimming stripped 2 bases from V and 3 bases from J, with 19 bases between. CDR3 sequence reads: CASSYEALRIRHYGYTF. CDR3 DNA: TGTGCCAGCAGTTACGAGGCACTCCGAATTCGCCACTATGGCTACACCTTC.

The genes are TRBV19 and TRBJ2-7, with a weak D call TRBD2 (5 bases). The V and J ends lost 0 bases and 3 bases respectively, with 12 bases between them. Germline V gene data show CDR1 as LNHDA and CDR2 as SQIVND (reference sequence). The CDR3 is 15 amino acids. CDR3 nucleotide sequence: TGTGCCAGTAGTATAGAAGGTCGGGGTAACTACGAGCAGTACTTC. It specifies CASSIEGRGNYEQYF.

The genes are TRBV7-3 and TRBJ2-6; tentatively, D is TRBD1 (5 bases). The length of the CDR3 is 16 residues. Germline CDR1 and CDR2: SGHTA and FQGTGA. V was pared by 5 bases and J by 0 bases, with 11 bases between. The CDR3 is CASSPQTVSGANVLTF. In DNA form, the CDR3 reads TGTGCCAGCAGCCCCCAGACAGTCTCTGGGGCCAACGTCCTGACTTTC.

The chain employs TRBV7-2 and TRBJ2-7, with D possibly TRBD2 on 5 matching bases. This CDR3 comprises 17 residues. Germline V gene lookup returns CDR1 SGHTA and CDR2 FQGNSA. V lost 1 base and J 0 bases, leaving 16 bases between the germline ends. The CDR3 loop is CASSLVRPRTHSYEQYF. The CDR3 region has the DNA TGTGCCAGCAGCTTAGTCCGTCCGAGGACTCACTCCTACGAGCAGTACTTC.

V is TRBV25-1 and J is TRBJ2-5; a possible D gene is TRBD2 (6 bases). Germline V gene sequence: CDR1 MGHDK, CDR2 SYGVNS. The CDR3 covers 13 residues. Between the trimmed V and J ends, which lost 8 bases and 2 bases, there was a span of 12 bases. The CDR3: CASSPGVQETQYF. The CDR3 bases are TGTGCCAGCTCCCCGGGGGTACAAGAGACCCAGTACTTC.

The rearrangement uses TRBV4-1 and TRBJ2-7; 9 nucleotides align to TRBD2. V trimming: 0 bases; J trimming: 3 bases; junction bases outside the gene matches: 3. The CDR3 runs to 15 residues. CDR1 is MGHRA, CDR2 YSYEKL, per germline. Here the CDR3 reads CASSQDSGRSYEQYF. DNA of the CDR3: TGCGCCAGCAGCCAAGATAGCGGGAGAAGCTACGAGCAGTACTTC.